These T cell receptor beta chains were read from a single sample in a study of cytomegalovirus exposure and HLA in healthy donors. This table comes from immunoSEQ multiplex PCR, and its TCRdb copy is limited to in-frame clones, with some not included. The table includes some 140,000 clones, approximately 70% detected once. The sample comprised PBMCs. These receptors were taken from a woman between 35 and 50 years old in good health and CMV-seronegative. The CDR3 runs from the conserved cysteine through the conserved F or W. Clone sizes are given selectively: once, few, many, or a class where the clone is expanded.

>-|TRBJ1-3|TRBV28
CASSPSTNSGNTIYF
>-|TRBJ2-1|TRBV2
CASSRGFDQTYNEQFF
>-|TRBJ1-1|TRBV19
CATKDRGRAVNTEAFF
>-|TRBJ2-5|TRBV7-3
CASSFGEGGTQYF
>-|TRBJ2-1|TRBV5-4
CASSLESSYHNEQFF
>-|TRBJ1-2|TRBV4-1
CASSQDPQIYGYTF
>-|TRBJ1-2|TRBV5-4
CASAEGTGVDYGYTF
>once|TRBJ1-1|TRBV27
CASSLSVGAAAFF
>-|TRBJ1-4|TRBV19
CASSPDFSGEKLFF
>-|TRBJ2-5|TRBV27
CASARNSGVSETQYF
>-|TRBJ1-6|TRBV7-9
CSSSLSSLQGSPLHF
>-|TRBJ1-4|TRBV4-1
CASSQDNTGLDEKLFF
>few|TRBJ1-3|TRBV6-1
CASSAQRTVSGNTIYF
>-|TRBJ1-6|TRBV25-1
CASSAAGNSPLHF